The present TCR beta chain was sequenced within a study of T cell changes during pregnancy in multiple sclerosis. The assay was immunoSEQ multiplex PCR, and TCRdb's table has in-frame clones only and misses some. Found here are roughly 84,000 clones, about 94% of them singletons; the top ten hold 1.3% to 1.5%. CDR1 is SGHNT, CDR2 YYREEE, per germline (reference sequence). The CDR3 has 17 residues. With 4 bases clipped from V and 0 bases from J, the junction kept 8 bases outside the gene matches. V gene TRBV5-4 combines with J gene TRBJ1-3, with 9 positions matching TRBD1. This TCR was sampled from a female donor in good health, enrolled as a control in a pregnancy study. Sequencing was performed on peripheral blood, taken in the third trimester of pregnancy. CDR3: CASSLDRGELSGNTIYF. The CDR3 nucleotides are TGTGCCAGCAGCCTGGACAGGGGCGAACTCTCTGGAAACACCATATATTTT.